These 3 T cell receptor beta chains originate from one sample sequenced in a study of identical twins. MiXCR, run by TCRdb on the 5' RACE reads, gives a single entry per CDR3 protein. The top ten clones hold around 1.5% of a sample with about 810,000 distinct CDR3 sequences, about 12% of them seen once. The same sample was also used in a study of yellow fever vaccine responses in identical twins.

The sample consisted of PBMCs. The receptor set was obtained from a woman aged 18-29 years in good health.

V and J are TRBV27 and TRBJ2-5; 13 bases align to TRBD2. The CDR3 has 18 amino acids. Germline CDR1 is MNHEY and CDR2 is SMNVEV (reference sequence). Trimming at V came to 4 bases and at J to 5 bases, leaving 13 bases not matched to a gene. The CDR3 coding sequence is TGTGCCAGCAGTTCCGCGACTAGCGGGAGGCCTCACGGGGAGACCCAGTACTTC. Translated: CASSSATSGRPHGETQYF.

This clonotype turned up a few times. The chain uses TRBV5-1 and TRBJ2-1; perhaps D is TRBD1 or TRBD2 (6 bases each). The CDR3 has 15 residues. The germline V and J ends were trimmed by 0 bases and 7 bases, with 14 bases remaining between them. Germline V gives CDR1 SGHRS, CDR2 YFSETQ. The CDR3 nucleotides are TGCGCCAGCAGCTTGGCCCCGGGGGCGCGGAATGAGCAGTTCTTC. It codes for CASSLAPGARNEQFF.

The chain uses TRBV24-1 and TRBJ2-2; possibly TRBD1 or TRBD2 for D (5 bases each). V was trimmed by 3 bases and J by 4 bases, leaving 20 bases between them. Looked up from germline, CDR1 is KGHDR and CDR2 is SFDVKD. The CDR3 is 18 amino acids. The CDR3 DNA sequence: TGTGCCACCAGTGATCACGAAACCGACAGTGCGGGCACCGGGGAGCTGTTTTTT. Translating it yields CATSDHETDSAGTGELFF.